This TCR beta chain was obtained from a study of cytomegalovirus exposure and HLA in healthy donors. Findings and limits, study-wide: The HLA-A and HLA-B alleles of most subjects were reportedly predicted accurately from TCR beta sequences. The records held CMV serostatus as the only immune exposure information.

On this clone itself: Antigen: not known.

CDR3 length: 15 residues. The J segment lost 4 bases and the V segment lost 4 bases, leaving 9 bases of the junction unmatched. From germline, CDR1 is SGHAT and CDR2 FQNNGV. PCR was performed using 60 Vbeta and 13 Jbeta primers. The data were produced by immunoSEQ multiplex PCR, yet TCRdb's version contains in-frame clones alone and is incomplete. The table records 100,000 to 150,000 clones, roughly 81% of them present only once. V usage is TRBV11-2 and J usage is TRBJ2-5; 7 bases are a match to TRBD1. The sequenced material came from PBMCs. The sequence came from a young woman in good health and CMV-seronegative. CDR3 in DNA: TGTGCCAGCAGCTCACTCCGGGACAGAGGAGAGACCCAGTACTTC. It translates to CASSSLRDRGETQYF.